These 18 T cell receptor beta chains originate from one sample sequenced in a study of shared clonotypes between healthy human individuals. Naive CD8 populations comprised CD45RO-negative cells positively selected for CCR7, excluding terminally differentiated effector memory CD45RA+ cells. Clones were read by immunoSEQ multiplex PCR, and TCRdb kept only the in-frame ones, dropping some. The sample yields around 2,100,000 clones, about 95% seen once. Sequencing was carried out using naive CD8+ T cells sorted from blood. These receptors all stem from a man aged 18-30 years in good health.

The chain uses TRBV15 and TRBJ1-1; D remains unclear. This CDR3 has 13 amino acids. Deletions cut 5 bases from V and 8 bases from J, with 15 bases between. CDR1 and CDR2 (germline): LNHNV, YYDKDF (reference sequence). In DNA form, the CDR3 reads TGTGCCACCAGCGGTACACCGGAGGAGGAAGCTTTCTTT. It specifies CATSGTPEEEAFF. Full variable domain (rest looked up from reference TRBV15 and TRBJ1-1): DAMVIQNPRYQVTQFGKPVTLSCSQTLNHNVMYWYQQKSSQAPKLLFHYYDKDFNNEADTPDNFQSRRPNTSFCFLDIRSPGLGDTAMYLCATSGTPEEEAFFGQGTRLTVV.

CDR3 residues: CASRGTGHNSPLHF. CDR3 in DNA: TGTGCCAGCAGGGGGACAGGGCATAATTCACCCCTCCACTTT. The chain recombines TRBV28 with TRBJ1-6, with 9 bases identical to TRBD1. Trimming removed 6 bases from V and 5 bases from J; junction bases left unmatched: 2. The germline gives CDR1 MDHEN, CDR2 SYDVKM. This CDR3 comprises 14 residues.

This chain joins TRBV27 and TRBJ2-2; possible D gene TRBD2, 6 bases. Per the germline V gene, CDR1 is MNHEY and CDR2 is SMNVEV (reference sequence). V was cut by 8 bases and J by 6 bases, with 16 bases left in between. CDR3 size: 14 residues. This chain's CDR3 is CASRYRGGAGELFF. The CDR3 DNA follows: TGTGCCAGCCGTTACCGGGGCGGGGCCGGGGAGCTGTTTTTT.

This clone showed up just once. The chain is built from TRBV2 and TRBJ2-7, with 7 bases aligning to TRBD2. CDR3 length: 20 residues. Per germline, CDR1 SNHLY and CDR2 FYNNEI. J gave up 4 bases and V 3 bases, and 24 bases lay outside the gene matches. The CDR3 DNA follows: TGTGCCAGCAGTGACCCTCCGTCGGGGGTAGCGGGTCCTAGGCATTACGAGCAGTACTTC. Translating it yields CASSDPPSGVAGPRHYEQYF.

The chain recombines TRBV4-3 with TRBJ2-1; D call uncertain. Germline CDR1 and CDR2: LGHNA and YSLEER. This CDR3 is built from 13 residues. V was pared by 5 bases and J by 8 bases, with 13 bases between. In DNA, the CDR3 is TGCGCCAGCAGCGAACGCCCAGAGTATGAGCAGTTCTTC. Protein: CASSERPEYEQFF.

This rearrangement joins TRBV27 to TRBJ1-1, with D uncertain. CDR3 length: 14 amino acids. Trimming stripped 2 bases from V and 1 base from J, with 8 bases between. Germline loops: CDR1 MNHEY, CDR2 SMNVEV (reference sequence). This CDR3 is CASSLRPANTEAFF. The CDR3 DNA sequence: TGTGCCAGCAGTTTACGGCCAGCGAACACTGAAGCTTTCTTT.

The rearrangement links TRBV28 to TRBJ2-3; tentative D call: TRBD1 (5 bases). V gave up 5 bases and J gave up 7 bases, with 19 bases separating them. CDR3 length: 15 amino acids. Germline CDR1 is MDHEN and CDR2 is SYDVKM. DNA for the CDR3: TGTGCCAGCAGTCCTCTGACAGCCCAGAATAATACGCAGTATTTT. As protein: CASSPLTAQNNTQYF.

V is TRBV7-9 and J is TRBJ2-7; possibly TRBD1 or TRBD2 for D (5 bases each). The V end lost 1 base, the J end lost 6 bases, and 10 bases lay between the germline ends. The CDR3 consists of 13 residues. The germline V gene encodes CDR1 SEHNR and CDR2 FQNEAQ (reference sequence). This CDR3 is CASSLGGTFEQYF. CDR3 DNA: TGTGCCAGCAGCTTAGGTGGGACCTTCGAGCAGTACTTC.

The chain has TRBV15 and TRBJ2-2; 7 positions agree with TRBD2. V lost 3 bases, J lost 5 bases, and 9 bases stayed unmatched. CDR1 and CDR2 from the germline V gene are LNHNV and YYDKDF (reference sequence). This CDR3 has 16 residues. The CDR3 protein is CATSREERDLTGELFF. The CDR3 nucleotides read TGTGCCACCAGCAGGGAGGAGCGGGACTTAACCGGGGAGCTGTTTTTT.

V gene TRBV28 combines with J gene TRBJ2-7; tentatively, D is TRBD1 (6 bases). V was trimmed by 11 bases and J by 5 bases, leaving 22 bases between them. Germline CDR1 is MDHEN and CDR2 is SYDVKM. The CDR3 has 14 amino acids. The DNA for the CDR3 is TGTGCCCTCGGGGTCCCAGGGGCAGGCCACGAGCAGTACTTC. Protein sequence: CALGVPGAGHEQYF.

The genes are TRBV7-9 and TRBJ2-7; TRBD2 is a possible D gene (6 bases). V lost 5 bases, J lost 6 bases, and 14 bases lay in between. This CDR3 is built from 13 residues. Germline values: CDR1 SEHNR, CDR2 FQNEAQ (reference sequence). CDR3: CASSHQGGLEQYF. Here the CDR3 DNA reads TGTGCCAGCAGCCATCAGGGAGGCCTCGAGCAGTACTTC.

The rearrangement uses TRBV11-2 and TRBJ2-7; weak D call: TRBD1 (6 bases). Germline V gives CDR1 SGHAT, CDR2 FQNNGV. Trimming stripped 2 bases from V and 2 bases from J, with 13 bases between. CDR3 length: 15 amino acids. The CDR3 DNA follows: TGTGCCAGCAGCTTATTAGGGGGACAAACCTACGAGCAGTACTTC. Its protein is CASSLLGGQTYEQYF.

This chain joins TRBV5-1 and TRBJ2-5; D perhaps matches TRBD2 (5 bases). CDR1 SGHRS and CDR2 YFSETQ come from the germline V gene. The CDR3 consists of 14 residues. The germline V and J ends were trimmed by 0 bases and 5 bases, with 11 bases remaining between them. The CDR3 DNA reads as TGCGCCAGCAGCTTGGGTGCGGGTGTGGAGACCCAGTACTTC. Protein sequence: CASSLGAGVETQYF.

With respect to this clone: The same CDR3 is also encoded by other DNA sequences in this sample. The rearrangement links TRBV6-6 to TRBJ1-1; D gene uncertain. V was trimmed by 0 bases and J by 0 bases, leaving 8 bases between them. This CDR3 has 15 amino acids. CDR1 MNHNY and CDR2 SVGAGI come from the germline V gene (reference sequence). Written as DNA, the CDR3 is TGTGCCAGCAGTTACTCGCCAGGATTGAACACTGAAGCTTTCTTT. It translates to CASSYSPGLNTEAFF.

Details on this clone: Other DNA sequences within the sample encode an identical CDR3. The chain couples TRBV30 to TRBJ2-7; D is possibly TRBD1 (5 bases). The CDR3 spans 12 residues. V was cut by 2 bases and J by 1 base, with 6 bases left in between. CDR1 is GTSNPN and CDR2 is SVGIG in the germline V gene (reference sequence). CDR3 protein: CAWSTGSYEQYF. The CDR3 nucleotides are TGTGCCTGGAGTACAGGTTCCTACGAGCAGTACTTC.

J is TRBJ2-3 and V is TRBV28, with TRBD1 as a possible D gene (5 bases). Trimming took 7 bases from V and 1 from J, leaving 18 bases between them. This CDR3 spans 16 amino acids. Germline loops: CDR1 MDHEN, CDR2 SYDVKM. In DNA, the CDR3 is TGTGCCAGCACCCCCATTAGGGGCAGGGGCACAGATACGCAGTATTTT. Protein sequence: CASTPIRGRGTDTQYF.

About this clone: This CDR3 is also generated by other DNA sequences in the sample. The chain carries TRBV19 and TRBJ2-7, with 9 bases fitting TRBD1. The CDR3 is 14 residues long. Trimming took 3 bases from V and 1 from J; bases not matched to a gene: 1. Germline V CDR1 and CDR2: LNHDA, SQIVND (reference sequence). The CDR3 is CASSMGQGSYEQYF. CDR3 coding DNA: TGTGCCAGTAGTATGGGACAGGGATCCTACGAGCAGTACTTC.

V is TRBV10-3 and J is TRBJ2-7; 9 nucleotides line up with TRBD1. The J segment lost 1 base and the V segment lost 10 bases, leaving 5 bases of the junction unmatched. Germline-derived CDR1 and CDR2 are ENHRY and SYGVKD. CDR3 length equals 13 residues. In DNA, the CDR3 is TGTGCCACAGGGGGACAGGGTTCCTACGAGCAGTACTTC. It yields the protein CATGGQGSYEQYF.